The clone carrying this TCR beta chain showed up just a few times. Its specificity is not known. This record comes from a study of OX40 agonist ivuxolimab in advanced cancers. Overall study context: Ivuxolimab is a fully human IgG2 antibody that activates OX40 (CD134). Patients were roughly 87% male with ages roughly 20 to 90, mean 60.

The assay was immunoSEQ multiplex PCR, and TCRdb's table has in-frame clones only and misses some. The sample lists tens of thousands of clones, 85% to 90% seen once, with 4.5% to 6% in the top ten. General observations from the study: In the expanded peripheral T cells, antigen specificity was never determined. Within 6 weeks, CD4+ and CD8+ blood T cells expanded clonally at 0.1 to 3.0 mg/kg.

V was shortened by 4 bases and J by 0 bases, with 13 bases between the two germline ends. Germline values: CDR1 LNHDA, CDR2 SQIVND (reference sequence). This CDR3 comprises 16 residues. This chain joins TRBV19 and TRBJ1-3; D gene ambiguous. The starting material was CD4+ or CD8+ T cells sorted from blood, obtained in a trial of the OX40 agonist ivuxolimab. The receptor comes from an adult with an advanced solid tumor such as melanoma, head and neck, liver or kidney cancer. CDR3 DNA: TGTGCCAGTAGTACCATACCGCAGGCCTCTGGAAACACCATATATTTT. Translated, it gives CASSTIPQASGNTIYF.